Following are 28 T cell receptor beta chains from one sample sequenced in a study of cytomegalovirus exposure and HLA in healthy donors. It was with 60 Vbeta and 13 Jbeta primers that the PCR ran. The data were produced by immunoSEQ multiplex PCR, yet TCRdb's version contains in-frame clones alone and is incomplete. The data contain more than 90,000 clones, about four fifths of them singletons. Sequencing was carried out using PBMCs. All receptors come from a woman between 40 and 50 years old in good health and CMV-seronegative.

The gene calls are TRBV13 and TRBJ2-6, with D perhaps matching TRBD1 (5 bases). Deletions cut 3 bases from V and 4 bases from J, with 10 bases between. There are 15 residues in the CDR3. The germline gives CDR1 PRHDT, CDR2 FYEKMQ (reference sequence). CDR3 region: CASSFREYGANVLTF. CDR3 nucleotides: TGTGCCAGCAGCTTCAGGGAATACGGGGCCAACGTCCTGACTTTC.

This chain uses TRBV7-2 with TRBJ2-1, with D unclear. CDR3 size: 15 residues. V was pared by 3 bases and J by 0 bases, with 9 bases between. Germline V gene lookup returns CDR1 SGHTA and CDR2 FQGNSA. CDR3 bases: TGTGCCAGCAGCTTCGACATGGGCTCCTACAATGAGCAGTTCTTC. Translating it yields CASSFDMGSYNEQFF.

This chain uses TRBV27 with TRBJ1-1; the match to TRBD1 covers 11 bases. The germline gives CDR1 MNHEY, CDR2 SMNVEV (reference sequence). This CDR3 spans 16 amino acids. The ends lost 6 bases at V and 1 base at J; junction bases unmatched: 7. This CDR3 reads CASRPDRGHENTEAFF. The CDR3 DNA reads TGTGCCAGCAGGCCGGACAGGGGGCATGAGAACACTGAAGCTTTCTTT.

The gene calls are TRBV4-2 and TRBJ2-3, with D possibly being TRBD1 (5 bases). CDR1 and CDR2 from the germline V gene are LGHNA and YNFKEQ. The V end lost 1 base, the J end lost 3 bases, and 14 bases lay between the germline ends. This CDR3 contains 16 residues. The CDR3 region is CASSQGTKGPTDTQYF. The CDR3 nucleotides are TGTGCCAGCAGCCAAGGGACAAAGGGTCCAACAGATACGCAGTATTTT.

The chain recombines TRBV11-2 with TRBJ2-7; 8 bases agree with TRBD2. CDR1 and CDR2 from the germline V gene are SGHAT and FQNNGV. The CDR3 is 17 amino acids. V gave up 2 bases and J gave up 2 bases; unmatched junction bases: 11. The CDR3 sequence is CASSLWGRGAATYEQYF. CDR3 bases: TGTGCCAGCAGCTTATGGGGGCGGGGGGCAGCCACCTACGAGCAGTACTTC.

The CDR3, as DNA: TGTGCCAGCAGTGAAGCGCTTCAGGGGCGAGAGGATGGCTACACCTTC. Amino acid sequence: CASSEALQGREDGYTF. V and J are TRBV2 and TRBJ1-2, with D possibly TRBD1 on 6 matching bases. In germline, CDR1 is SNHLY, CDR2 FYNNEI. The V and J ends lost 0 bases and 6 bases respectively, with 17 bases between them. The CDR3 sequence is 16 residues long.

This sequence joins TRBV5-4 and TRBJ2-3; possibly TRBD1 for D (5 bases). Germline V gives CDR1 SGHNT, CDR2 YYREEE (reference sequence). The CDR3 is 15 residues long. V lost 3 bases and J 1 base, leaving 12 bases between the germline ends. The CDR3 protein is CASSYQGRGTDTQYF. As DNA, the CDR3 is TGTGCCAGCAGCTATCAGGGCAGGGGCACAGATACGCAGTATTTT.

V is TRBV27 and J is TRBJ2-7; 8 nucleotides agree with TRBD1. There are 17 residues in the CDR3. V trimming: 4 bases; J trimming: 4 bases; junction bases outside the gene matches: 15. From germline, CDR1 is MNHEY and CDR2 SMNVEV (reference sequence). CDR3: CASSSLLTTGVFYEQYF. The CDR3, as DNA: TGTGCCAGCAGTTCCCTTCTCACGACAGGGGTTTTTTACGAGCAGTACTTC.

This clone was counted between two and nine times. The rearrangement uses TRBV5-6 and TRBJ1-1; the D gene is possibly TRBD1 (5 bases). The CDR3 has 14 residues. Germline lookup yields CDR1 SGHDT and CDR2 YYEEEE. Trimming shortened V by 2 bases and J by 0 bases, and 8 bases separated the two germline ends. Here the CDR3 DNA reads TGTGCCAGCAGCTTTCGGGGGATGAACACTGAAGCTTTCTTT. Translation: CASSFRGMNTEAFF.

The chain employs TRBV10-3 and TRBJ1-2; unclear D gene. This CDR3 spans 12 amino acids. Per germline, CDR1 ENHRY and CDR2 SYGVKD. Between the trimmed V and J ends, which lost 3 bases and 7 bases, there was a span of 9 bases. The CDR3 spells CAISETGIGYTF. CDR3 in DNA: TGTGCCATCAGTGAAACGGGAATTGGCTACACCTTC.

The V and J genes are TRBV27 and TRBJ2-2; D call uncertain. Germline-derived CDR1 and CDR2 are MNHEY and SMNVEV (reference sequence). The CDR3 is 14 residues long. V was pared by 5 bases and J by 4 bases, with 11 bases between. The CDR3 nucleotides read TGTGCCAGCAGTGCGTTAGCTTCCACCGGGGAGCTGTTTTTT. Residues: CASSALASTGELFF.

This clone has more than one count but fewer than ten. The chain has TRBV5-6 and TRBJ2-5, with 10 bases fitting TRBD1. Per the germline V gene, CDR1 is SGHDT and CDR2 is YYEEEE. CDR3 length: 15 amino acids. V shed 4 bases, J shed 5 bases, and the junction held 8 bases outside the gene matches. CDR3 residues: CASSRLDRGGETQYF. The CDR3 DNA follows: TGTGCCAGCAGCCGCCTGGACAGGGGGGGGGAGACCCAGTACTTC.

The chain has TRBV7-9 and TRBJ1-2; 8 bases are shared with TRBD1. Germline V gives CDR1 SEHNR, CDR2 FQNEAQ (reference sequence). With V trimmed by 3 bases and J by 7 bases, 7 bases remained unmatched. This CDR3 is 14 amino acids long. CDR3 sequence (DNA): TGTGCCAGCAGCTTTTTGGCAGGGGGCAGTGGCTACACCTTC. It codes for CASSFLAGGSGYTF.

The rearrangement uses TRBV18 and TRBJ1-4; D is unresolved. The germline V gene encodes CDR1 KGHSH and CDR2 LQKENI. There are 15 residues in the CDR3. Between the trimmed V and J ends, which lost 1 base and 4 bases, there was a span of 10 bases. The CDR3 sequence: CASSPLARHNEKLFF. Written as DNA, the CDR3 is TGTGCCAGCTCACCACTCGCCAGACATAATGAAAAACTGTTTTTT.

The gene calls are TRBV9 and TRBJ2-7, with D perhaps matching TRBD2 (6 bases). Trimming removed 0 bases from V and 5 bases from J, with 12 bases in between. Germline V gene lookup returns CDR1 SGDLS and CDR2 YYNGEE. This CDR3 is built from 14 residues. The CDR3 DNA is TGTGCCAGCAGCGTAGATGGGGCGGGGAACGAGCAGTACTTC. Translated, it gives CASSVDGAGNEQYF.

This clone was observed a few times. The chain uses TRBV5-6 and TRBJ1-1; D not certain. The V gene's germline CDR1 is SGHDT and CDR2 YYEEEE. The V end lost 2 bases, the J end lost 3 bases, and 8 bases lay between the germline ends. This CDR3 comprises 13 residues. The CDR3 DNA sequence: TGTGCCAGCAGCTTTGCGGGGTACACTGAAGCTTTCTTT. Protein: CASSFAGYTEAFF.

A single count supports this clone. The chain carries TRBV7-2 and TRBJ1-3; D not resolved. V was cut by 6 bases and J by 0 bases, with 15 bases left in between. The CDR3 loop spans 16 amino acids. Germline V CDR1 and CDR2: SGHTA, FQGNSA. This CDR3 is CASSLGLRSSGNTIYF. The CDR3 DNA follows: TGTGCCAGCAGTCTCGGACTCAGAAGCTCTGGAAACACCATATATTTT.

This clone was counted once. The chain couples TRBV19 to TRBJ2-2, with 8 bases identical to TRBD1. Germline-derived CDR1 and CDR2 are LNHDA and SQIVND (reference sequence). Trimming removed 5 bases from V and 0 bases from J; junction bases left unmatched: 5. The CDR3 has 16 residues. The CDR3 region is CASSFVTGANTGELFF. CDR3 coding DNA: TGTGCCAGTAGTTTTGTGACAGGGGCGAACACCGGGGAGCTGTTTTTT.

The chain couples TRBV6-1 to TRBJ2-7; no clear D. CDR3 size: 15 residues. V was trimmed by 0 bases and J by 1 base, leaving 10 bases between them. Germline values: CDR1 MNHNS, CDR2 SASEGT. The CDR3 protein is CASSEAPTGSYEQYF. The CDR3 DNA sequence: TGTGCCAGCAGTGAAGCGCCGACGGGTTCCTACGAGCAGTACTTC.

This clone turned up a few times. This rearrangement joins TRBV4-2 to TRBJ2-7; 8 nucleotides line up with TRBD2. Unmatched junction bases numbered 7, after V lost 4 bases and J lost 2 bases. The CDR3 consists of 15 residues. Looked up from germline, CDR1 is LGHNA and CDR2 is YNFKEQ. The CDR3 coding sequence is TGTGCCAGCAGCCTAAAGCGGGAGTCCCCCTACGAGCAGTACTTC. It yields the protein CASSLKRESPYEQYF.

The V and J genes are TRBV27 and TRBJ2-6; no reliable D call. CDR1 and CDR2 from the germline V gene are MNHEY and SMNVEV (reference sequence). Trimming pared 5 bases from V and 10 bases from J, leaving 15 bases between. The CDR3 sequence is 14 residues long. The CDR3 nucleotides read TGTGCCAGCAGTCCTGCCCAGATAAAGAACGTCCTGACTTTC. This gives the protein CASSPAQIKNVLTF.

This chain connects TRBV11-3 to TRBJ2-2, with 9 positions matching TRBD2. CDR3 length: 16 amino acids. The ends lost 1 base at V and 0 bases at J; junction bases unmatched: 0. Germline CDR1 SGHNT, CDR2 YENEEA. This CDR3 reads CASSLGTSANTGELFF. For the CDR3, the DNA is TGTGCCAGCAGCTTAGGGACTAGCGCGAACACCGGGGAGCTGTTTTTT.

This chain joins TRBV9 and TRBJ1-2, with D maybe TRBD1 (5 bases). CDR3 length: 14 amino acids. Trimming stripped 3 bases from V and 2 bases from J, with 11 bases between. Germline-derived CDR1 and CDR2 are SGDLS and YYNGEE. CDR3 loop: CASSEGRGNYGYTF. CDR3 in DNA: TGTGCCAGCAGCGAGGGGAGGGGCAACTATGGCTACACCTTC.

This chain uses TRBV5-1 with TRBJ2-5, with D possibly TRBD2 on 6 matching bases. Germline loops: CDR1 SGHRS, CDR2 YFSETQ. Trimming removed 4 bases from V and 2 bases from J, with 12 bases in between. This CDR3 contains 14 residues. The CDR3 DNA reads as TGCGCCAGCAGCCCAGGGAGGAATCAAGAGACCCAGTACTTC. This sequence encodes CASSPGRNQETQYF.

This rearrangement joins TRBV10-1 to TRBJ2-5; weak D call: TRBD1 (5 bases). The tail of the sequence fits TRBJ2-7 better, so the J call may be wrong. There are 12 residues in the CDR3. Germline CDR1 and CDR2: WNHNN and SYGVQD (reference sequence). As DNA, the CDR3 is TGCGCCAGCAGTGAGAGGGGATCCGAGCAGTACTTC. Amino acids: CASSERGSEQYF.

The chain uses TRBV10-3 and TRBJ1-4; 8 bases map to TRBD1. Losses at the gene ends were 6 bases for V and 6 bases for J; bases not matched to a gene: 6. This CDR3 has 14 residues. Germline V gives CDR1 ENHRY, CDR2 SYGVKD. CDR3 in amino acids: CAIRRDRMDEKLFF. As DNA, the CDR3 is TGTGCCATCAGGAGGGACAGGATGGATGAAAAACTGTTTTTT.

V and J are TRBV9 and TRBJ2-2, with 7 positions matching TRBD2. The CDR3 consists of 16 residues. V dropped 0 bases and J dropped 6; count of bases not matched to a gene: 8. The germline V gene encodes CDR1 SGDLS and CDR2 YYNGEE. The CDR3 sequence is CASSVDGGRIPGELFF. CDR3 sequence (DNA): TGTGCCAGCAGCGTAGACGGCGGGAGAATCCCCGGGGAGCTGTTTTTT.

The V gene is TRBV5-8, the J gene TRBJ2-1; TRBD2 agrees at 8 bases. This CDR3 spans 17 amino acids. V shed 0 bases, J shed 4 bases, and the junction held 9 bases outside the gene matches. CDR1 and CDR2 (germline): SGHTS, YDEGEE. The CDR3 reads CASSLGLVAGRYNEQFF. The CDR3 DNA reads as TGTGCCAGCAGCTTGGGTTTGGTAGCGGGACGTTACAATGAGCAGTTCTTC.